The clone carrying this TCR beta chain was seen just once. Sequencing used immunoSEQ multiplex PCR; TCRdb keeps in-frame clones, though not all of them. Among about 59,000 clones, approximately 92% were seen once, and the ten largest hold roughly 0.33%. The sample comes from a study of T cell changes during pregnancy in multiple sclerosis. V shed 1 base and J 1 base; nucleotides not matched to a gene: 5. This CDR3 comprises 16 residues. Germline CDR1 reads SGHTA; CDR2 reads FQGNSA. V is TRBV7-2 and J is TRBJ2-5, with 8 bases that match TRBD2. The specimen comprised CD4+ T cells from peripheral blood mononuclear cells, sampled before pregnancy. The receptor comes from a female donor with multiple sclerosis, enrolled in a pregnancy study. CDR3 nucleotides: TGTGCCAGCAGCTTAGTATCGGGAGGGCTCCAAGAGACCCAGTACTTC. Its translation is CASSLVSGGLQETQYF.